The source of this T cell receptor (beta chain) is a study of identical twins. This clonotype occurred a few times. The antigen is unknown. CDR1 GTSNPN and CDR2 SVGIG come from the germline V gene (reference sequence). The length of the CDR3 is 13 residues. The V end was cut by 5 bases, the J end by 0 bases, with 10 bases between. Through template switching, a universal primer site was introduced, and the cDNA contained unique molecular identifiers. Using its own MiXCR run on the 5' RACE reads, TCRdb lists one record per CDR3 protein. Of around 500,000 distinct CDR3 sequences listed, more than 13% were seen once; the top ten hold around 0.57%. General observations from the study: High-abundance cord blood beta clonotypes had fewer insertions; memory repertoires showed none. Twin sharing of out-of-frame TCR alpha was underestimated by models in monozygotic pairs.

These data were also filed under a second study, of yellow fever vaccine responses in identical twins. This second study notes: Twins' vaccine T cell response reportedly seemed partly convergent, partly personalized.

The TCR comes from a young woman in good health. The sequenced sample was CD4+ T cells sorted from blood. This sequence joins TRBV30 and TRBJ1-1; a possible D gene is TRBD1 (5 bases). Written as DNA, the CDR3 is TGTGCCTGGGATGGGGGGTTGAACACTGAAGCTTTCTTT. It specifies CAWDGGLNTEAFF.